These T cell receptor beta chains were read from a single sample in a study of shared clonotypes between healthy human individuals. Repertoires were generated with immunoSEQ multiplex PCR, while TCRdb's copy carries only in-frame clones and drops some. The table shows 1 million to 1.3 million clones, with around 78% occurring only once. Sequencing was carried out using memory CD4+ T cells from PBMCs. The receptors originated from a man aged 18 to 35 in good health. Some clones in this sample may be carry-over from other donors' samples. Both conserved end residues are part of each CDR3.

V gene	CDR3 protein
TRBV11-2	CASSLDRPYEQYF
TRBV11-2	CASTQDSVFYGYTF
TRBV30	CAWSIWMEETQYF
TRBV9	CASSVEEDSYYEQYF
TRBV7-2	CASSLERGRAEAFF
TRBV19	CASSRGGRTDTQYF
TRBV5-1	CASSLIYQGTEAFF
TRBV14	CASSQDHTGELFF
TRBV7-2	CASSPGQGAAFF
TRBV7-9	CASSPGQGFYGYTF
TRBV1	CTPRGRETQYF
TRBV18	CASSPRDGETQYF
TRBV11-2	CASSSPRGTEAFF
TRBV2	CASSPLRGEGNIQYF
TRBV5-1	CASSRPEGSGYTF
TRBV6-6	CASSYSREGFGEQFF
TRBV14	CASRPYLGTYQETQYF
TRBV20-1	CSAGGGTEAFF
TRBV9	CASSADPSAAIEYF
TRBV4-3	CASSQERMRTNSPRGANVLTF
TRBV28	CASSPTSFFTYEQYF
TRBV19	CASNRGQGNEKLFF
TRBV7-3	CASSRSGRETQYF
TRBV27	CASSPMTANYGYTF
TRBV11-2	CASSPAAGDTGELFF
TRBV28	CASSPPGYIEEKYF
TRBV4-1	CASSQDQGGNQPQHF
TRBV7-3	CASSLTGLAGGGLRDTQYF
TRBV5-4	CASSKPTSGNSYEQYF
TRBV2	CASSEGTITDTQYF
TRBV20-1	CSAFTTGELFF
TRBV27	CASSPGRSLPKNSYEQYF
TRBV2	CASRGQSSYNEQFF
TRBV10-2	CASSPTLEGIQYF
TRBV5-1	CASSLAQTSGVDTQYF
TRBV5-1	CASSQGRTGELFF
TRBV5-1	CASSTDRFGYTF
TRBV6-1	CASSREVFTEAFF
TRBV11-3	CASSLRGLNEQFF
TRBV7-3	CASSSRAEGTDTQYF
TRBV18	CASSPPPGGTEAFF
TRBV29-1	CSASDTTDTQYF
TRBV6-6	CASSYLTGQGEQFF
TRBV11-2	CASSSLRGRGSYEQYF
TRBV5-1	CASSRGRGEQYF
TRBV9	CASSEIAGTGYTF
TRBV7-9	CASSSGQSGNTIYF
TRBV4-1	CASSQTGETNYGYTF
TRBV7-6	CASSSTGVGETQYF
TRBV29-1	CSVEDGTSPDTQYF
TRBV25-1	CASSDMGLAKQFF
TRBV28	CASSAQRQGTEAFF
TRBV5-4	CASSLEGSGPAKNIQYF